This TCR beta chain was sequenced for a study of T cells of healthy individuals. The length of the CDR3 is 14 residues. V was shortened by 1 base and J by 5 bases, with 13 bases between the two germline ends. Looked up from germline, CDR1 is SGHRS and CDR2 is YFSETQ. TCRdb reprocessed the 5' RACE reads via MiXCR and lists one record per CDR3 protein. Seen here are 90,000 to 100,000 distinct CDR3 sequences, approximately 15% observed once, and the top ten hold over 5%. This receptor was taken from a human donor in good health. V and J are TRBV5-1 and TRBJ2-7, with D hard to call. The CDR3 reads CASSLSPSTDEQYF. The CDR3 region has the DNA TGCGCCAGCAGCTTGAGTCCCAGTACGGACGAGCAGTACTTC.